These 18 T cell receptor beta chains came from one sample sequenced in a study of shared clonotypes between healthy human individuals. Clones were read by immunoSEQ multiplex PCR, and TCRdb kept only the in-frame ones, dropping some. The sample contains approximately 600,000 clones, around 96% of which appear only once. The naive CD8 fraction comprised CD45RO-negative cells positively selected for CCR7 and excluded terminally differentiated effector memory CD45RA+ cells. Material: naive CD8+ T cells sorted from blood. The receptors originated from a woman aged 25 to 39 in good health.

The chain uses TRBV5-1 and TRBJ2-7, with D perhaps being TRBD1 or TRBD2 (5 bases each). Germline-derived CDR1 and CDR2 are SGHRS and YFSETQ. Trimming pared 5 bases from V and 4 bases from J, leaving 22 bases between. The CDR3 consists of 16 residues. CDR3 sequence: CASSPRSPGRLYEQYF. CDR3 DNA sequence: TGCGCCAGCAGTCCCAGGTCGCCGGGACGCTTATACGAGCAGTACTTC. Together with reference TRBV5-1 and TRBJ2-7, the CDR3 gives the full variable domain: KAGVTQTPRYLIKTRGQQVTLSCSPISGHRSVSWYQQTPGQGLQFLFEYFSETQRNKGNFPGRFSGRQFSNSRSEMNVSTLELGDSALYLCASSPRSPGRLYEQYFGPGTRLTVT.

V gene TRBV28 combines with J gene TRBJ2-4; 16 positions agree with TRBD2. There are 17 residues in the CDR3. Germline trimming cut 5 bases from V and 8 bases from J; bases unmatched to any gene: 9. Looked up from germline, CDR1 is MDHEN and CDR2 is SYDVKM. CDR3 sequence reads: CASSQGLAGGPGDIQYF. The CDR3 region has the DNA TGTGCCAGCAGTCAGGGACTAGCGGGAGGGCCTGGGGACATTCAGTACTTC.

As to this clone: The sample carries other DNA sequences with the same CDR3. The chain links TRBV5-1 to TRBJ2-1; D remains ambiguous. Trimming removed 0 bases from V and 7 bases from J, with 5 bases in between. The V gene's germline CDR1 is SGHRS and CDR2 YFSETQ. This CDR3 is built from 12 residues. CDR3 region: CASSLAGNEQFF. The CDR3 region has the DNA TGCGCCAGCAGCTTGGCCGGAAATGAGCAGTTCTTC. Together with reference TRBV5-1 and TRBJ2-1, the CDR3 gives the full variable domain: KAGVTQTPRYLIKTRGQQVTLSCSPISGHRSVSWYQQTPGQGLQFLFEYFSETQRNKGNFPGRFSGRQFSNSRSEMNVSTLELGDSALYLCASSLAGNEQFFGPGTRLTVL.

This clone has more than one count but fewer than ten. The rearrangement uses TRBV6-4 and TRBJ1-1; D may be TRBD1 (5 bases). The CDR3 length is 12 residues. V was clipped by 7 bases and J by 8 bases, with 14 bases between them. The germline V gene encodes CDR1 MRHNA and CDR2 SNTAGT. For the CDR3, the DNA is TGTGCCAGCACCCTGGTTGGGGGGGAAGCTTTCTTT. Protein sequence: CASTLVGGEAFF.

The V call is TRBV28, the J call TRBJ1-5; D is ambiguous. Trimming removed 2 bases at V and 0 bases at J, with 11 bases between. CDR3 length: 16 residues. CDR1 and CDR2 from the germline V gene are MDHEN and SYDVKM. This CDR3 reads CASSLVGRYSNQPQHF. The CDR3 bases are TGTGCCAGCAGTTTAGTTGGGCGGTATAGCAATCAGCCCCAGCATTTT.

The chain joins TRBV11-2 to TRBJ2-5; tentative D call: TRBD2 (5 bases). The closer fit of TRBJ2-7 to the DNA end suggests the J call may be wrong. The length of the CDR3 is 14 residues. CDR1 and CDR2 (germline): SGHAT, FQNNGV. The CDR3 reads CASSYRGVFGEQYF. CDR3 bases: TGTGCCAGCAGCTACCGGGGTGTGTTCGGCGAGCAGTACTTC.

Concerning this clone: The sample holds other DNA sequences that translate to the same CDR3. The chain has TRBV4-1 and TRBJ2-5; D gene unclear. This CDR3 has 13 residues. Germline values: CDR1 MGHRA, CDR2 YSYEKL. Trimming stripped 1 base from V and 2 bases from J, with 5 bases between. The CDR3 DNA reads as TGCGCCAGCAGCCAAGTAGGTCAAGAGACCCAGTACTTC. Its translation is CASSQVGQETQYF.

V is TRBV28 and J is TRBJ2-1; unclear D gene. CDR1 is MDHEN and CDR2 is SYDVKM in the germline V gene. The CDR3 totals 13 residues. Trimming removed 5 bases at V and 10 bases at J, with 15 bases between. The CDR3 nucleotides read TGTGCCAGCAGTGAGAACCTAGACCCAGAGCAGTTCTTC. It codes for CASSENLDPEQFF.

This chain joins TRBV2 and TRBJ1-4; D is unresolved. The length of the CDR3 is 16 residues. Germline CDR1 and CDR2: SNHLY and FYNNEI. The V and J ends lost 6 bases and 5 bases respectively, with 19 bases between them. CDR3 residues: CASSAWAGLANEKLFF. The CDR3, as DNA: TGTGCCAGCAGCGCTTGGGCCGGGCTCGCCAATGAAAAACTGTTTTTT. Looking up the rest from reference TRBV2 and TRBJ1-4 gives the full variable domain: EPEVTQTPSHQVTQMGQEVILRCVPISNHLYFYWYRQILGQKVEFLVSFYNNEISEKSEIFDDQFSVERPDGSNFTLKIRSTKLEDSAMYFCASSAWAGLANEKLFFGSGTQLSVL.

A word on this clone: The sample carries other DNA sequences with the same CDR3. This chain joins TRBV11-2 and TRBJ1-5, with D uncertain. With 2 bases removed from V and 0 bases from J, the gap between germline ends came to 8 bases. Germline V CDR1 and CDR2: SGHAT, FQNNGV. This CDR3 region has 15 residues. In DNA form, the CDR3 reads TGTGCCAGCAGCTTATCCCCTGGTAGCAATCAGCCCCAGCATTTT. The encoded protein is CASSLSPGSNQPQHF.

This sequence joins TRBV4-2 and TRBJ2-7; D possibly corresponds to TRBD1 (5 bases). This CDR3 spans 16 amino acids. Per germline, CDR1 LGHNA and CDR2 YNFKEQ. V lost 5 bases to trimming and J lost 1 base, with 18 bases between them. In DNA, the CDR3 is TGTGCCAGCAGCGCAATAAAGGACACTTCATCCTACGAGCAGTACTTC. Residues: CASSAIKDTSSYEQYF.

V usage is TRBV7-9 and J usage is TRBJ2-7; 14 bases match TRBD2. The germline gives CDR1 SEHNR, CDR2 FQNEAQ (reference sequence). V gave up 5 bases and J gave up 2 bases; unmatched junction bases: 2. The CDR3 runs 15 residues. The CDR3: CASSGTSGRTYEQYF. The DNA for the CDR3 is TGTGCCAGCAGCGGGACTAGCGGGAGAACCTACGAGCAGTACTTC.

The chain combines TRBV7-9 with TRBJ2-1, with TRBD2 identical over 9 bases. The CDR3 loop spans 14 amino acids. Germline V CDR1 and CDR2: SEHNR, FQNEAQ (reference sequence). The V gene end was trimmed by 5 bases and the J gene end by 9 bases; junction bases not matched to a gene: 8. This CDR3 reads CASSHVAGVVEQFF. The CDR3 DNA is TGTGCCAGCAGCCATGTAGCGGGAGTAGTTGAGCAGTTCTTC. Looking up the rest from reference TRBV7-9 and TRBJ2-1 gives the full variable domain: DTGVSQNPRHKITKRGQNVTFRCDPISEHNRLYWYRQTLGQGPEFLTYFQNEAQLEKSRLLSDRFSAERPKGSFSTLEIQRTEQGDSAMYLCASSHVAGVVEQFFGPGTRLTVL.

The chain has TRBV5-1 and TRBJ1-1; D might be TRBD1 (5 bases). The CDR3 is made up of 16 amino acids. Trimming cost V 2 bases and J 0 bases, with 14 bases left between them. Germline CDR1 and CDR2: SGHRS and YFSETQ. CDR3 nucleotide sequence: TGCGCCAGCAGCTTAGCTCACGGGGGTTTGAACACTGAAGCTTTCTTT. The encoded protein is CASSLAHGGLNTEAFF. The entire variable domain, with the rest obtained from reference TRBV5-1 and TRBJ1-1, is as follows: KAGVTQTPRYLIKTRGQQVTLSCSPISGHRSVSWYQQTPGQGLQFLFEYFSETQRNKGNFPGRFSGRQFSNSRSEMNVSTLELGDSALYLCASSLAHGGLNTEAFFGQGTRLTVV.

V and J are TRBV5-6 and TRBJ2-7; TRBD1 matches 7 bases. CDR1 is SGHDT, CDR2 YYEEEE, per germline. J gave up 7 bases and V 4 bases, and 2 bases lay outside the gene matches. The CDR3 covers 11 residues. CDR3 DNA: TGTGCCAGCAGCGGGGACAGAGAGCAGTACTTC. Translating it yields CASSGDREQYF.

The chain recombines TRBV4-2 with TRBJ2-7, with 9 bases fitting TRBD1. This CDR3 contains 18 residues. Germline V gene lookup returns CDR1 LGHNA and CDR2 YNFKEQ. The ends lost 1 base at V and 3 bases at J; junction bases unmatched: 13. The CDR3 loop reads CASSQGVHRDRDSYEQYF. CDR3 coding DNA: TGTGCCAGCAGCCAAGGCGTGCACCGGGACAGGGATAGCTACGAGCAGTACTTC.

V gene TRBV6-5 combines with J gene TRBJ2-7; 13 bases are a match to TRBD2. CDR1 MNHEY and CDR2 SVGAGI come from the germline V gene. The CDR3 totals 14 residues. V was pared by 5 bases and J by 7 bases, with 5 bases of the junction left unmatched. In DNA form, the CDR3 reads TGTGCCAGCAGTAGGACTAGCGGGAGTGAAGAGCAGTACTTC. This codes for CASSRTSGSEEQYF.

This chain connects TRBV13 to TRBJ2-1, with 9 positions matching TRBD2. Germline trimming cut 3 bases from V and 7 bases from J; bases unmatched to any gene: 7. CDR3 length: 15 residues. CDR1 PRHDT and CDR2 FYEKMQ come from the germline V gene (reference sequence). CDR3 nucleotide sequence: TGTGCCAGCAGCTTGGAGGCGGGAGGGCGAAATGAGCAGTTCTTC. Protein: CASSLEAGGRNEQFF.